This T cell receptor beta chain was obtained from a study of response to subunit inactivated influenza vaccine. Study outcomes and limitations: Each seasonal influenza vaccination recruits few new T cells, the authors suggested.

From the RT-PCR reads, TCRdb called clonotypes with MiXCR, one entry per CDR3 protein. The repertoire holds about 300,000 distinct CDR3 sequences, with roughly a fifth as singletons. Concerning this clonotype: Its specificity is unknown.

The CDR3 loop spans 14 amino acids. Trimming removed 0 bases from V and 6 bases from J, with 8 bases in between. CDR1 is WNHNN, CDR2 SYGVQD, per germline (reference sequence). The chain uses TRBV10-1 and TRBJ2-2; D is perhaps TRBD1 or TRBD2 (5 bases each). The TCR was taken from a man in his fifties or sixties who received an inactivated influenza vaccine. This material consisted of PBMCs from blood, taken about 20 months after vaccination. The chain's CDR3 is CASSESSGPGELFF. The CDR3 coding sequence is TGCGCCAGCAGTGAGTCGTCGGGGCCCGGGGAGCTGTTTTTT.